The 26 T cell receptor beta chains below all came from one sample that was sequenced in a study of early stage breast cancer tumors. Profiled with immunoSEQ multiplex PCR; TCRdb holds only in-frame clones, not every one. Among thousands of clones listed, approximately 70% were seen once. The sample was normal breast tissue next to the tumor. All receptors come from a person between 55 and 69 years old with breast cancer.

The chain's CDR3 is CASSTGQHEQYF. The CDR3 DNA follows: TGTGCCAGCAGCACCGGACAGCACGAGCAGTACTTC. V usage is TRBV5-6 and J usage is TRBJ2-7; tentative D call: TRBD1 (6 bases). V was pared by 4 bases and J by 5 bases, with 10 bases between. The CDR3 contains 12 residues. Germline V gives CDR1 SGHDT, CDR2 YYEEEE.

The chain carries TRBV5-1 and TRBJ2-6; D not resolved. This CDR3 is 13 amino acids long. V lost 0 bases and J 3 bases, leaving 1 base between the germline ends. The germline V gene has CDR1 SGHRS and CDR2 YFSETQ. The CDR3 coding sequence is TGCGCCAGCAGCTTGGATGGGGCCAACGTCCTGACTTTC. It specifies CASSLDGANVLTF.

The chain uses TRBV15 and TRBJ2-1, with 11 bases identical to TRBD2. CDR3 size: 15 residues. J lost 9 bases, V lost 3 bases, and 7 bases had no gene match. The germline V gene has CDR1 LNHNV and CDR2 YYDKDF (reference sequence). This chain's CDR3 is CATSRGLADSFEQFF. The CDR3 nucleotides are TGTGCCACCAGCAGGGGACTAGCGGATTCCTTTGAGCAGTTCTTC.

The chain combines TRBV18 with TRBJ1-1; D gene uncertain. The CDR3 extends over 13 amino acids. V gave up 3 bases and J gave up 0 bases, with 5 bases separating them. Germline V CDR1 and CDR2: KGHSH, LQKENI. CDR3 residues: CASSPGLNTEAFF. The CDR3 nucleotides read TGTGCCAGCTCACCCGGTCTGAACACTGAAGCTTTCTTT.

The V and J genes are TRBV7-9 and TRBJ1-1; D is possibly TRBD1 (5 bases). Germline V lookup: CDR1 SEHNR, CDR2 FQNEAQ (reference sequence). This CDR3 has 14 amino acids. Trimming pared 1 base from V and 3 bases from J, leaving 9 bases between. The CDR3: CASSLGTWDTEAFF. DNA for the CDR3: TGTGCCAGCAGCTTAGGGACATGGGACACTGAAGCTTTCTTT.

The V gene is TRBV11-2, the J gene TRBJ2-7; TRBD2 is a possible D gene (6 bases). This CDR3 has 15 residues. Trimming removed 3 bases at V and 3 bases at J, with 15 bases between. Germline CDR1 reads SGHAT; CDR2 reads FQNNGV. The CDR3 sequence: CASSFHDQTSYEQYF. The CDR3 bases are TGTGCCAGCAGCTTTCACGACCAGACTAGCTACGAGCAGTACTTC.

This chain uses TRBV18 with TRBJ1-6; D gene uncertain. The V end was cut by 4 bases, the J end by 5 bases, with 6 bases between. Germline CDR1 is KGHSH and CDR2 is LQKENI. This CDR3 comprises 13 residues. The chain's CDR3 is CASSRLDNSPLHF. The CDR3 DNA follows: TGTGCCAGCTCACGATTAGATAATTCACCCCTCCACTTT.

V is TRBV28 and J is TRBJ1-2; D is unclear. V lost 6 bases to trimming and J lost 6 bases, with 11 bases between them. Germline lookup yields CDR1 MDHEN and CDR2 SYDVKM. The CDR3 consists of 12 residues. CDR3 in amino acids: CASREREDGYTF. CDR3 DNA: TGTGCCAGCAGAGAAAGGGAGGATGGCTACACCTTC.

V is TRBV7-6 and J is TRBJ2-2, with 12 bases matching TRBD2. The CDR3 length is 18 residues. J gave up 0 bases and V 1 base, and 3 bases lay outside the gene matches. Germline V gene data show CDR1 as SGHVS and CDR2 as FNYEAQ. The CDR3 loop reads CASSLVLAGGTNTGELFF. As DNA, the CDR3 is TGTGCCAGCAGCTTAGTTCTAGCGGGAGGGACGAACACCGGGGAGCTGTTTTTT.

This clone turned up a few times. The gene calls are TRBV19 and TRBJ2-5; D is uncertain. The CDR3 contains 14 residues. The germline V gene encodes CDR1 LNHDA and CDR2 SQIVND (reference sequence). With 1 base removed from V and 4 bases from J, the gap between germline ends came to 10 bases. The CDR3 loop is CASSIGGAGETQYF. In DNA, the CDR3 is TGTGCCAGTAGTATAGGCGGCGCCGGAGAGACCCAGTACTTC.

This clone was seen more than once but under ten times. The gene calls are TRBV7-8 and TRBJ1-3; no clear D. Trimming shortened V by 3 bases and J by 0 bases, and 12 bases separated the two germline ends. CDR1 SGHVS and CDR2 FQNEAQ come from the germline V gene. The CDR3 has 16 residues. The DNA for the CDR3 is TGTGCCAGCAGCTTTGGGGTGGGTTCCTCTGGAAACACCATATATTTT. Protein: CASSFGVGSSGNTIYF.

This clone is deemed large. The rearrangement uses TRBV28 and TRBJ2-7; D unclear. CDR3 length: 14 amino acids. With 8 bases removed from V and 5 bases from J, the gap between germline ends came to 19 bases. CDR1 MDHEN and CDR2 SYDVKM come from the germline V gene. This CDR3 reads CASRPPGGVNEQYF. In DNA form, the CDR3 reads TGTGCCAGCCGCCCCCCCGGTGGGGTAAACGAGCAGTACTTC.

V usage is TRBV14 and J usage is TRBJ2-1; the D call may be TRBD1 or TRBD2 (6 bases each). This CDR3 region has 15 residues. The germline V gene encodes CDR1 SGHDN and CDR2 FVKESK. V was trimmed by 4 bases and J by 5 bases, leaving 15 bases between them. In DNA, the CDR3 is TGTGCCAGCAGCCCGGTAGGGGGGCCGAACAATGAGCAGTTCTTC. It is translated as CASSPVGGPNNEQFF.

The chain combines TRBV28 with TRBJ2-1; possible D gene TRBD1, 5 bases. The germline CDR1 and CDR2 sequences are MDHEN and SYDVKM. The V end lost 6 bases, the J end lost 8 bases, and 14 bases lay between the germline ends. This CDR3 comprises 13 residues. The CDR3 DNA reads as TGTGCCAGCAGGACAGACCCGCAAGATGAGCAGTTCTTC. Amino acids: CASRTDPQDEQFF. The complete variable domain, with remaining parts taken from reference TRBV28 and TRBJ2-1, reads DVKVTQSSRYLVKRTGEKVFLECVQDMDHENMFWYRQDPGLGLRLIYFSYDVKMKEKGDIPEGYSVSREKKERFSLILESASTNQTSMYLCASRTDPQDEQFFGPGTRLTVL.

The chain links TRBV12-5 to TRBJ1-5; D is ambiguous. The CDR3 is 12 amino acids. Germline V gene sequence: CDR1 LGHNT, CDR2 FRNRAP. With 7 bases removed from V and 4 bases from J, the gap between germline ends came to 8 bases. The CDR3 loop reads CASALGNQPQHF. The CDR3 bases are TGTGCTAGTGCCCTGGGGAATCAGCCCCAGCATTTT.

The chain recombines TRBV29-1 with TRBJ2-3, with D uncertain. Germline CDR1 and CDR2: SQVTM and ANQGSEA. The V and J ends lost 4 bases and 2 bases respectively, with 13 bases between them. The CDR3 runs to 14 residues. CDR3 nucleotides: TGCAGCGTTGGGGTTGGTCAGTCCACAGATACGCAGTATTTT. It encodes CSVGVGQSTDTQYF.

This clone was counted once. V usage is TRBV29-1 and J usage is TRBJ2-3; 10 bases are shared with TRBD1. Germline trimming cut 8 bases from V and 2 bases from J; bases unmatched to any gene: 4. Germline CDR1 reads SQVTM; CDR2 reads ANQGSEA. The CDR3 spans 13 residues. CDR3 DNA sequence: TGCAGCCTGGGGACAGGGGACACAGATACGCAGTATTTT. Protein product: CSLGTGDTDTQYF.

The chain couples TRBV11-2 to TRBJ2-7; D possibly corresponds to TRBD1 (8 bases). Germline V CDR1 and CDR2: SGHAT, FQNNGV. This CDR3 comprises 15 residues. Trimming left V 6 bases short and J 3 bases short, with 18 bases between. CDR3 region: CASRRSGTGRYEQYF. CDR3 coding DNA: TGTGCCAGCAGACGGAGCGGGACAGGACGCTACGAGCAGTACTTC. The full variable domain, with the rest looked up from reference TRBV11-2 and TRBJ2-7, is EAGVAQSPRYKIIEKRQSVAFWCNPISGHATLYWYQQILGQGPKLLIQFQNNGVVDDSQLPKDRFSAERLKGVDSTLKIQPAKLEDSAVYLCASRRSGTGRYEQYFGPGTRLTVT.

The sample holds a few counts of this clone. The genes are TRBV11-2 and TRBJ2-7, with D uncertain. Deletions cut 4 bases from V and 2 bases from J, with 15 bases between. In germline, CDR1 is SGHAT, CDR2 FQNNGV. This CDR3 contains 15 residues. The CDR3 DNA reads TGTGCCAGCAGCTCTGGATCCTGGTACGCCTACGAGCAGTACTTC. This encodes CASSSGSWYAYEQYF.

V gene TRBV4-2 combines with J gene TRBJ2-1, with 7 nucleotides matching TRBD1. Germline V CDR1 and CDR2: LGHNA, YNFKEQ. The CDR3 sequence is 15 residues long. The trim removed 0 bases at V and 8 bases at J, leaving 7 bases unmatched. CDR3: CASSQERGRGHEQFF. The CDR3 DNA reads TGTGCCAGCAGCCAAGAAAGGGGGCGCGGGCATGAGCAGTTCTTC.

This clone was picked up one time. The chain couples TRBV27 to TRBJ2-1, with D perhaps being TRBD1 or TRBD2 (6 bases each). In germline, CDR1 is MNHEY, CDR2 SMNVEV (reference sequence). The CDR3 spans 14 residues. V lost 2 bases to trimming and J lost 10 bases, with 15 bases between them. CDR3 region: CASSLTSGAREQFF. The DNA for the CDR3 is TGTGCCAGCAGTTTAACCTCGGGGGCTCGAGAGCAGTTCTTC.

Remarks on this clone: The germline gene is not matched at one end of the junction; a read error may be the cause. This sample also contains other DNA sequences that code for the same CDR3. The chain recombines TRBV30 with TRBJ1-6, with a possible D match to TRBD1 (6 bases). Germline V lookup: CDR1 GTSNPN, CDR2 SVGIG (reference sequence). This CDR3 comprises 15 residues. The CDR3 loop reads CASKGGVSYNSPLHF. CDR3 DNA sequence: TGTGCCTCCAAAGGGGGGGTCTCCTATAATTCACCCCTCCATTTT.

V usage is TRBV28 and J usage is TRBJ2-7; 9 bases agree with TRBD1. Germline CDR1 reads MDHEN; CDR2 reads SYDVKM. This CDR3 region has 14 residues. V gave up 4 bases and J gave up 5 bases; unmatched junction bases: 6. CDR3 DNA: TGTGCCAGCAGTTCATCCGACAGGGGGGACGAGCAGTACTTC. Translation: CASSSSDRGDEQYF.

The J gene is TRBJ2-5, the V gene TRBV5-1, with TRBD1 as a possible D gene (6 bases). V was pared by 0 bases and J by 4 bases, with 16 bases between. CDR3 length: 16 residues. The germline V gene has CDR1 SGHRS and CDR2 YFSETQ. This chain's CDR3 is CASSLAPSGAGETQYF. The CDR3 nucleotides read TGCGCCAGCAGCTTGGCCCCATCAGGGGCCGGAGAGACCCAGTACTTC.

CDR3: CASSPSGTGKFSGANVLTF. CDR3 DNA sequence: TGTGCCAGCAGCCCGTCAGGGACAGGAAAGTTCTCTGGGGCCAACGTCCTGACTTTC. The chain joins TRBV16 to TRBJ2-6, with 8 nucleotides matching TRBD1. The junction had 11 bases not matched to a gene; V was cut back by 4 bases and J by 0 bases. CDR3 length: 19 amino acids. Germline lookup yields CDR1 KGHSY and CDR2 FQNENV.

The J gene is TRBJ2-5, the V gene TRBV15; D call uncertain. This CDR3 has 11 residues. Trimming removed 0 bases from V and 4 bases from J, with 0 bases in between. Germline assignment: CDR1 LNHNV and CDR2 YYDKDF (reference sequence). The CDR3 DNA reads TGTGCCACCAGCAGAGAAGAGACCCAGTACTTC. It codes for CATSREETQYF.